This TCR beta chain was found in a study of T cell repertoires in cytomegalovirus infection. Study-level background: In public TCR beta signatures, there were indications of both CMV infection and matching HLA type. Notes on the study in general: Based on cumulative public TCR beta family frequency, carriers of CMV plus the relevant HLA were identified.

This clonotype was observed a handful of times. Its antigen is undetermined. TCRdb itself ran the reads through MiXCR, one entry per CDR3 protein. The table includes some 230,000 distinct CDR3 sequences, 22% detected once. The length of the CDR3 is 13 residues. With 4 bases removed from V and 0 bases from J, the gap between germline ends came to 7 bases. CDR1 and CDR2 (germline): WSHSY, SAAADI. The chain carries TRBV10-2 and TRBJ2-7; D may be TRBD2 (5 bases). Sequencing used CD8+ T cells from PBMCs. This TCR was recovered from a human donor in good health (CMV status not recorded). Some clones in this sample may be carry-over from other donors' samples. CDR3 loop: CASSAGISYEQYF. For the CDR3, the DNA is TGCGCCAGCAGTGCCGGGATCTCCTACGAGCAGTACTTC.